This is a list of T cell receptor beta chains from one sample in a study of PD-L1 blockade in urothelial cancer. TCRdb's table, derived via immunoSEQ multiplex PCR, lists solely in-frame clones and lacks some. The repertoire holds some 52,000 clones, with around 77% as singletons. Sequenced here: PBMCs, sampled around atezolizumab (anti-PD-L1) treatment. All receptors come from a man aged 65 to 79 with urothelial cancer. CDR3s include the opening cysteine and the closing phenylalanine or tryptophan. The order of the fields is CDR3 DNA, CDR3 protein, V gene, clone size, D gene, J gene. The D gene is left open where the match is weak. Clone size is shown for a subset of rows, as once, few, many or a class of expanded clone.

DNA: TGTGCCAGCAGCACGGGACAGGGAAGGGTACAAGAGACCCAGTACTTC
CDR3: CASSTGQGRVQETQYF
V: TRBV5-4
size: -
D: TRBD1
J: TRBJ2-5

DNA: TGCGCCAGCGAAGAGGGACAGCTAAACTATGGCTACACCTTC
CDR3: CASEEGQLNYGYTF
V: TRBV23-1
size: -
D: TRBD1
J: TRBJ1-2

DNA: TGTGCCAGCAGTCCCCTGGGGGGAGGGGGCGAGCAGTACTTC
CDR3: CASSPLGGGGEQYF
V: TRBV27
size: -
D: -
J: TRBJ2-7

DNA: TGTGCCAGTAGTAAACGGACAGGGTCCTTGAACACTGAAGCTTTCTTT
CDR3: CASSKRTGSLNTEAFF
V: TRBV19
size: -
D: TRBD1
J: TRBJ1-1

DNA: TGCGCCAGCAAAGTAGCGGTGACGACCTACGAGCAGTACTTC
CDR3: CASKVAVTTYEQYF
V: TRBV5-1
size: -
D: -
J: TRBJ2-7

DNA: TGTGCCAGCAGCTCAGGGGCAGGGCGCACAGATACGCAGTATTTT
CDR3: CASSSGAGRTDTQYF
V: TRBV7-9
size: -
D: -
J: TRBJ2-3

DNA: TGCGCCAGCAGTCGAGCCGGGACAGGAGAGCAGTACTTC
CDR3: CASSRAGTGEQYF
V: TRBV5-1
size: -
D: TRBD1
J: TRBJ2-7

DNA: TGTGCCAGCAGCTCTCGGACTCTCGGGCGAGCTAACTATGGCTACACCTTC
CDR3: CASSSRTLGRANYGYTF
V: TRBV7-9
size: -
D: -
J: TRBJ1-2

DNA: TGCGCCAGCAGCTTGGTTGTAGCCACCGGGGAGCTGTTTTTT
CDR3: CASSLVVATGELFF
V: TRBV5-1
size: few
D: -
J: TRBJ2-2

DNA: TGCGCCAGCAGCTTGTTACTAGCGGGCACAGATACGCAGTATTTT
CDR3: CASSLLLAGTDTQYF
V: TRBV5-1
size: -
D: TRBD2
J: TRBJ2-3

DNA: TGTGCCAGCAGCTTGACAGGGCGCACAGATACGCAGTATTTT
CDR3: CASSLTGRTDTQYF
V: TRBV7-2
size: once
D: TRBD1
J: TRBJ2-3

DNA: TGTGCCAGCCTTAGCGGGAGCTCCTACGAGCAGTACTTC
CDR3: CASLSGSSYEQYF
V: TRBV6-6
size: few
D: TRBD2
J: TRBJ2-7

DNA: TGTGCCAGCAGTGAAATGACAGGGTTCTCTGGAAACACCATATATTTT
CDR3: CASSEMTGFSGNTIYF
V: TRBV2
size: few
D: TRBD1
J: TRBJ1-3

DNA: TGTGCCAGCAGCCAAGCCGGGACTGACTACGAGCAGTACTTC
CDR3: CASSQAGTDYEQYF
V: TRBV14
size: -
D: -
J: TRBJ2-7

DNA: TGTGCCATCAGACAAAATAGCAATCAGCCCCAGCATTTT
CDR3: CAIRQNSNQPQHF
V: TRBV10-3
size: -
D: -
J: TRBJ1-5

DNA: TGTGCCAGCAGTTCAGGGACTAGCGGGAGAGGGGCCTACAATGAGCAGTTCTTC
CDR3: CASSSGTSGRGAYNEQFF
V: TRBV28
size: -
D: TRBD2
J: TRBJ2-1

DNA: TGCGCCAGCACCCTAGGATTTGGGAGGTTCCCCTACGAGCAGTACTTC
CDR3: CASTLGFGRFPYEQYF
V: TRBV5-1
size: -
D: -
J: TRBJ2-7

DNA: TGCGCCAGCCGGGGTATAGGGAGGGGGTGGACAGATACGCAGTATTTT
CDR3: CASRGIGRGWTDTQYF
V: TRBV4-1
size: few
D: -
J: TRBJ2-3

DNA: TGTGCCAGCAGCTTAGGCCTAGCGGGACCCGGCGAGCAGTACTTC
CDR3: CASSLGLAGPGEQYF
V: TRBV7-8
size: -
D: TRBD2
J: TRBJ2-7

DNA: TGTGCCAGCTCTCCGGGACAGCCAGAAGAGACCCAGTACTTC
CDR3: CASSPGQPEETQYF
V: TRBV18
size: -
D: TRBD1
J: TRBJ2-5

DNA: TGTGCCAGCAGCCAGCCTCCAGGGGACTCCTACAATGAGCAGTTCTTC
CDR3: CASSQPPGDSYNEQFF
V: TRBV7-9
size: -
D: -
J: TRBJ2-1

DNA: TGTGCCAGCAGTGAATCAGGGAGGCTCTACGAGCAGTACTTC
CDR3: CASSESGRLYEQYF
V: TRBV6-1
size: -
D: -
J: TRBJ2-7

DNA: TGCAGCGTTTCCACCCCTGACAGGCTCGCCTACGAGCAGTACTTC
CDR3: CSVSTPDRLAYEQYF
V: TRBV29-1
size: -
D: -
J: TRBJ2-7

DNA: TGTGCCAGCAGCTTAACGGCAGGGGGTGGCTACACCTTC
CDR3: CASSLTAGGGYTF
V: TRBV7-3
size: -
D: TRBD1
J: TRBJ1-2

DNA: TGTGCCAGCATGGGGGGGGCGAGCACCGGGGAGCTGTTTTTT
CDR3: CASMGGASTGELFF
V: TRBV2
size: -
D: -
J: TRBJ2-2

DNA: TGTGCCAGTAGTATACCACGGTCTAGCACAGATACGCAGTATTTT
CDR3: CASSIPRSSTDTQYF
V: TRBV19
size: -
D: -
J: TRBJ2-3

DNA: TGTGCCAGCAGCTTGGGGACAGAAGGAAACACCATATATTTT
CDR3: CASSLGTEGNTIYF
V: TRBV7-3
size: -
D: TRBD1
J: TRBJ1-3

DNA: TGTGCCACCGGGGGAAGAGGCGATGGAAACACCATATATTTT
CDR3: CATGGRGDGNTIYF
V: TRBV11-2
size: -
D: -
J: TRBJ1-3

DNA: TGCGCCAGCAGCTTGGCCTTGACAGGGGGTGGTGAAGCTTTCTTT
CDR3: CASSLALTGGGEAFF
V: TRBV5-1
size: -
D: TRBD1
J: TRBJ1-1

DNA: TGTGCCAGCAGTGAGACAGGGGGCCATTCACCCCTCCACTTT
CDR3: CASSETGGHSPLHF
V: TRBV25-1
size: -
D: TRBD1
J: TRBJ1-6

DNA: TGCGCCAGCAGCTGGGGGACAGGGGGCTTAGAGCAGTACTTC
CDR3: CASSWGTGGLEQYF
V: TRBV5-1
size: -
D: TRBD1
J: TRBJ2-7

DNA: TGTGCCAGCAGCTTAAGACTAGCCCCAGAGACCCAGTACTTC
CDR3: CASSLRLAPETQYF
V: TRBV7-2
size: -
D: TRBD2
J: TRBJ2-5

DNA: TGTGCCATCAGTATGACTAGCGGCACAGATACGCAGTATTTT
CDR3: CAISMTSGTDTQYF
V: TRBV10-3
size: -
D: TRBD2
J: TRBJ2-3

DNA: TGTGCCAGCAGCTTAGCGGGCAGGGGCGCCTACGAGCAGTACTTC
CDR3: CASSLAGRGAYEQYF
V: TRBV13
size: -
D: -
J: TRBJ2-7

DNA: TGTGCCAGCAGCCAAAGCAGGAGGTCCTCCGAGCAGTTCTTC
CDR3: CASSQSRRSSEQFF
V: TRBV14
size: -
D: -
J: TRBJ2-1

DNA: TGTGCCAGCTCACCACCCTCCCGCTCCTACAATGAGCAGTTCTTC
CDR3: CASSPPSRSYNEQFF
V: TRBV18
size: -
D: -
J: TRBJ2-1

DNA: TGTGCCAGCAGCCCTACAGGGTTCGGCTATGGCTACACCTTC
CDR3: CASSPTGFGYGYTF
V: TRBV27
size: -
D: -
J: TRBJ1-2

DNA: TGTGCCAGCAGCCCACAGGGATTGCACGAAAAACTGTTTTTT
CDR3: CASSPQGLHEKLFF
V: TRBV6-1
size: once
D: -
J: TRBJ1-4

DNA: TGCGCCAGCAGCACCGGACAGGGCCGAGGGAACGAGCAGTACTTC
CDR3: CASSTGQGRGNEQYF
V: TRBV5-1
size: -
D: TRBD1
J: TRBJ2-7

DNA: TGTGCCAGTAGTAAACCAGGGACAGGGGGTAGAAAGAGCAATCAGCCCCAGCATTTT
CDR3: CASSKPGTGGRKSNQPQHF
V: TRBV19
size: -
D: TRBD1
J: TRBJ1-5

DNA: TGCAGTGCTACAAACTACAATGAGCAGTTCTTC
CDR3: CSATNYNEQFF
V: TRBV20-1
size: -
D: -
J: TRBJ2-1

DNA: TGCGCCAGCAGCGCCCGGACTGGACGGAACACTGAAGCTTTCTTT
CDR3: CASSARTGRNTEAFF
V: TRBV5-1
size: -
D: -
J: TRBJ1-1

DNA: TGCAGCGTTCTTACCCGCACCCTTACTAGCGGGGGACTCTACGAGCAGTACTTC
CDR3: CSVLTRTLTSGGLYEQYF
V: TRBV29-1
size: -
D: TRBD2
J: TRBJ2-7

DNA: TGTGCCAGCAGGCCAGGACTAGCGGGATTTTACGAGCAGTACTTC
CDR3: CASRPGLAGFYEQYF
V: TRBV5-6
size: -
D: TRBD2
J: TRBJ2-7

DNA: TGTGCCAGCAGCCGTACAGGGGATTACCAAGAGACCCAGTACTTC
CDR3: CASSRTGDYQETQYF
V: TRBV14
size: -
D: TRBD1
J: TRBJ2-5

DNA: TGTGCCAGCAGCTTACTCAGGGCAGGACAGCCCCAGCATTTT
CDR3: CASSLLRAGQPQHF
V: TRBV7-2
size: -
D: -
J: TRBJ1-5

DNA: TGTGCCAGCAGTGAAGCAAGGCAAGGAGGAAAACTGTTTTTT
CDR3: CASSEARQGGKLFF
V: TRBV2
size: -
D: -
J: TRBJ1-4

DNA: TGTGCCAGCAGTTCTAGGGGAGGGGAGCAGTACTTC
CDR3: CASSSRGGEQYF
V: TRBV27
size: -
D: TRBD2
J: TRBJ2-7